A selection of T cell receptor beta chains follows, all from one sample in a study of brain T cells in children with intractable seizures. TCRdb's copy holds only in-frame clones and misses some; the assay was immunoSEQ multiplex PCR. Of hundreds of thousands of clones listed, about 93% were seen once; the top ten hold 4.5% to 7%. The sample in question was peripheral blood, obtained roughly 5 months after surgery. These receptors all stem from a boy less than two years old with tuberous sclerosis and intractable seizures. Each CDR3 is given without its conserved first and last residue. A D gene is named only where the DNA matches it firmly.

d_call: -; j_call: TRBJ2-7; v_call: TRBV7-9; cdr3_aa: ASSSTGPYEQY
d_call: -; j_call: TRBJ2-1; v_call: TRBV5-4; cdr3_aa: ASSPSVTSNEQF
d_call: -; j_call: TRBJ2-2; v_call: TRBV28; cdr3_aa: ASSPPGELF
d_call: -; j_call: TRBJ2-3; v_call: TRBV11-2; cdr3_aa: ASSLEASPSASTDTQY
d_call: TRBD1; j_call: TRBJ1-6; v_call: TRBV4-1; cdr3_aa: ASSQDTFDRGFGNSPLH
d_call: TRBD2; j_call: TRBJ2-3; v_call: TRBV7-3; cdr3_aa: ASSLAGGVDTQY
d_call: -; j_call: TRBJ1-6; v_call: TRBV24-1; cdr3_aa: ATTGQGVNSPLH
d_call: -; j_call: TRBJ1-1; v_call: TRBV6-5; cdr3_aa: ASSRLLGSTEAF
d_call: TRBD1; j_call: TRBJ2-7; v_call: TRBV6-5; cdr3_aa: ASSFGTGATYEQY
d_call: -; j_call: TRBJ1-5; v_call: TRBV19; cdr3_aa: ASSIDRGSQPQH
d_call: -; j_call: TRBJ2-3; v_call: TRBV6-5; cdr3_aa: ASSWTVLSTDTQY
d_call: -; j_call: TRBJ2-7; v_call: TRBV27; cdr3_aa: ASSLYAGSYEQY
d_call: -; j_call: TRBJ2-3; v_call: TRBV20-1; cdr3_aa: SARTGDTQY
d_call: -; j_call: TRBJ2-7; v_call: TRBV15; cdr3_aa: ATSRDLAGGSYEQY
d_call: -; j_call: TRBJ2-1; v_call: TRBV5-1; cdr3_aa: ASSRQGEDREQF
d_call: -; j_call: TRBJ2-5; v_call: TRBV15; cdr3_aa: ATSTLQETQY
d_call: -; j_call: TRBJ2-1; v_call: TRBV19; cdr3_aa: ASSPVYNEQF
d_call: -; j_call: TRBJ2-7; v_call: TRBV7-2; cdr3_aa: ASSLVSSGSRYEQY
d_call: -; j_call: TRBJ2-1; v_call: TRBV7-9; cdr3_aa: ASRPDLYNEQF
d_call: -; j_call: TRBJ1-5; v_call: TRBV6-5; cdr3_aa: ASRAPLRQPQH
d_call: -; j_call: TRBJ2-5; v_call: TRBV6-6; cdr3_aa: ASSYRGETQY
d_call: -; j_call: TRBJ2-3; v_call: TRBV24-1; cdr3_aa: ATSDLSGVDTQY
d_call: -; j_call: TRBJ1-5; v_call: TRBV5-6; cdr3_aa: ASTPGGVDQPQH
d_call: -; j_call: TRBJ1-5; v_call: TRBV18; cdr3_aa: ASSPGRLLRESQPQH
d_call: TRBD1; j_call: TRBJ1-1; v_call: TRBV4-2; cdr3_aa: ASSQETGGRAEAF
d_call: TRBD2; j_call: TRBJ2-5; v_call: TRBV6-4; cdr3_aa: ASSDFSGGLLETQY
d_call: -; j_call: TRBJ2-3; v_call: TRBV11-2; cdr3_aa: ASSLVSGFSDTQY
d_call: -; j_call: TRBJ1-6; v_call: TRBV6-1; cdr3_aa: ASRRDRQVPPLH
d_call: -; j_call: TRBJ2-7; v_call: TRBV11-3; cdr3_aa: ASSSGHIETPRYEQY
d_call: -; j_call: TRBJ2-3; v_call: TRBV5-6; cdr3_aa: ASSLVIGRTDTQY
d_call: -; j_call: TRBJ2-7; v_call: TRBV4-2; cdr3_aa: ASSQDWDPGNYEQY
d_call: TRBD1; j_call: TRBJ2-5; v_call: TRBV19; cdr3_aa: ASTAQGQGGETQY
d_call: -; j_call: TRBJ2-7; v_call: TRBV13; cdr3_aa: ASSATDLVPYEQY
d_call: TRBD1; j_call: TRBJ1-2; v_call: TRBV19; cdr3_aa: ASRTGDSNYGYT
d_call: -; j_call: TRBJ2-5; v_call: TRBV4-1; cdr3_aa: ASSQVAGIEETQY
d_call: -; j_call: TRBJ1-2; v_call: TRBV7-2; cdr3_aa: ASSTPGDWVYGYT
d_call: -; j_call: TRBJ1-1; v_call: TRBV5-5; cdr3_aa: ASSWRLTGNTEAF
d_call: -; j_call: TRBJ2-1; v_call: TRBV5-1; cdr3_aa: ASSSGRVSNEQF
d_call: -; j_call: TRBJ1-1; v_call: TRBV4-1; cdr3_aa: ASSHERRGTEAF
d_call: -; j_call: TRBJ2-7; v_call: TRBV12-3/TRBV12-4; cdr3_aa: ASGRAEEQY
d_call: -; j_call: TRBJ1-4; v_call: TRBV29-1; cdr3_aa: SVGSGFNEKLF
d_call: TRBD2; j_call: TRBJ2-3; v_call: TRBV6-6; cdr3_aa: ASSSGTSGGLAQY
d_call: -; j_call: TRBJ2-3; v_call: TRBV10-1; cdr3_aa: ASSEPSGNTQY
d_call: TRBD2; j_call: TRBJ2-1; v_call: TRBV24-1; cdr3_aa: ATSDPPGLAINEQF
d_call: TRBD2; j_call: TRBJ2-1; v_call: TRBV30; cdr3_aa: ASSSGPTLSSYNEQF